This T cell receptor (beta chain) derives from a study of control samples from healthy donors and cancer patients. In germline, CDR1 is LGHDT, CDR2 YNNKEL (reference sequence). J gave up 2 bases and V 8 bases, and 9 bases lay outside the gene matches. This CDR3 contains 16 residues. Sequencing was performed with immunoSEQ multiplex PCR; in TCRdb, only in-frame clones are kept and a portion is missing. The profile shows approximately 100,000 clones, 82% of them singletons. This TCR was recovered from a man in his 60s in good health. The chain is built from TRBV3-1 (or the pseudogene TRBV3-2) and TRBJ2-1; TRBD1 matches 10 bases. The specimen was blood. The CDR3 DNA reads TGTGCCAGCCAAAGACGGACAGGGGGTACCTACAATGAGCAGTTCTTC. It specifies CASQRRTGGTYNEQFF.